A single sample gave rise to the 4 T cell receptor beta chains below, sequenced in a study of T cell responses to AZD1222 COVID-19 vaccine. This table comes from immunoSEQ multiplex PCR, and its TCRdb copy is limited to in-frame clones, with some not included. The sample lists some 150,000 clones; 70% to 90% were seen once. Sequences were derived from peripheral blood, sampled 28 days after the second AZD1222 dose. Receptor source: an adult who received the AZD1222 COVID-19 vaccine.

V gene TRBV6-1 combines with J gene TRBJ1-5, with D possibly TRBD1 on 5 matching bases. Germline CDR1 is MNHNS and CDR2 is SASEGT. Trimming left V 2 bases short and J 4 bases short, with 6 bases between. This CDR3 is built from 13 residues. CDR3 sequence (DNA): TGTGCCAGCAGTGAATCAGGGAATCAGCCCCAGCATTTT. Protein: CASSESGNQPQHF.

The V gene is TRBV12-3 or TRBV12-4, the J gene TRBJ2-3; no clear D gene. V lost 5 bases, J lost 0 bases, and 3 bases lay in between. This CDR3 region has 12 residues. The CDR3 DNA is TGTGCCAGCAGTCGAAGCACAGATACGCAGTATTTT. Translating it yields CASSRSTDTQYF.

A single count supports this clone. This rearrangement joins TRBV18 to TRBJ2-1; 10 bases are shared with TRBD1. The CDR3 sequence is 12 residues long. Germline CDR1 is KGHSH and CDR2 is LQKENI. J lost 10 bases, V lost 3 bases, and 0 bases had no gene match. CDR3 loop: CASSPGQGEQFF. The CDR3 nucleotides read TGTGCCAGCTCACCGGGACAGGGGGAGCAGTTCTTC.

In the case of this clone: This sample includes further DNA sequences coding for the same CDR3. This chain connects TRBV7-3 to TRBJ1-1; 8 nucleotides agree with TRBD1. This CDR3 is 14 amino acids long. Germline V gene sequence: CDR1 SGHTA, CDR2 FQGTGA. V was clipped by 4 bases and J by 1 base; unmatched bases: 2. CDR3 DNA sequence: TGTGCCAGCAGCTCAACAGGGGGGAACACTGAAGCTTTCTTT. This sequence encodes CASSSTGGNTEAFF.